The 19 T cell receptor beta chains below all came from one sample that was sequenced in a study of human T cells and chemical hapten exposure. This sample's time point: patch test 1, 2 weeks after DPC sensitization. Treatment in this sample: therapeutic diphenylcyclopropenone sensitization with weekly scalp DPC. One entry per CDR3 protein, called by TCRdb with MiXCR from the RACE reads. In the table there are around 150,000 distinct CDR3 sequences, roughly 15% of which are singletons. The sequencing here drew on whole blood, taken in connection with sensitization to the hapten diphenylcyclopropenone (DPC). The receptors here all came from a woman aged 30 to 39 with alopecia areata. Some clones in this sample may be carry-over from other donors' samples.

The chain joins TRBV4-1 to TRBJ2-5; TRBD2 matches 7 bases. Losses at the gene ends were 5 bases for V and 2 bases for J; bases not matched to a gene: 11. This CDR3 contains 16 residues. Per germline, CDR1 MGHRA and CDR2 YSYEKL. The CDR3 sequence is CASSNPGGGYQETQYF. The CDR3 DNA reads TGCGCCAGCAGCAACCCGGGGGGAGGATATCAAGAGACCCAGTACTTC.

This clonotype was observed a few times. The CDR3 nucleotides read TGTGCCAGCAGCACCAGGGCCTACGAGCAGTACTTC. It encodes CASSTRAYEQYF. The chain combines TRBV7-9 with TRBJ2-7; TRBD1 might be the D (5 bases). The CDR3 is made up of 12 amino acids. V was cut by 5 bases and J by 2 bases, with 7 bases left in between. From germline, CDR1 is SEHNR and CDR2 FQNEAQ (reference sequence).

The rearrangement joins TRBV12-3 or TRBV12-4 to TRBJ1-2; the D is unclear. Trimming left V 5 bases short and J 6 bases short, with 13 bases between. This CDR3 contains 13 residues. This CDR3 reads CASSQTLLDGYTF. In DNA, the CDR3 is TGTGCCAGCAGTCAAACCCTCTTGGATGGCTACACCTTC.

The V call is TRBV5-1, the J call TRBJ2-1, with D uncertain. Germline V lookup: CDR1 SGHRS, CDR2 YFSETQ. The CDR3 loop spans 14 amino acids. V dropped 1 base and J dropped 2 bases, with 7 bases sitting between them. DNA of the CDR3: TGCGCCAGCAGCTTGACAGTTACCTACAATGAGCAGTTCTTC. It encodes CASSLTVTYNEQFF.

In its sample, this clonotype was seen many times. V usage is TRBV9 and J usage is TRBJ2-1, with 11 bases aligning to TRBD2. Germline values: CDR1 SGDLS, CDR2 YYNGEE. V lost 4 bases and J lost 9; bases outside the gene matches: 12. The CDR3 is made up of 16 amino acids. This chain's CDR3 is CASSKTSGGNGGEQFF. Written as DNA, the CDR3 is TGTGCCAGCAGCAAAACTAGCGGGGGTAACGGCGGTGAGCAGTTCTTC.

In its sample, this clonotype was seen many times. The chain joins TRBV11-2 to TRBJ2-1; 7 bases are a match to TRBD1. The CDR3 consists of 15 residues. Germline-derived CDR1 and CDR2 are SGHAT and FQNNGV. The ends lost 4 bases at V and 5 bases at J; junction bases unmatched: 8. The CDR3 nucleotides read TGTGCCAGCAGCTCCTCGGGACAGACTGACAATGAGCAGTTCTTC. It specifies CASSSSGQTDNEQFF.

This chain links TRBV14 with TRBJ1-2, with unresolved D. The germline CDR1 and CDR2 sequences are SGHDN and FVKESK. The CDR3 consists of 13 residues. The ends were cut back, 2 bases at V and 6 bases at J, with 10 bases in the middle. The CDR3 nucleotides read TGTGCCAGCAGCCAATTCAGGTTAAATGGCTACACCTTC. It codes for CASSQFRLNGYTF.

V usage is TRBV5-4 and J usage is TRBJ1-2; 9 bases align to TRBD1. With V trimmed by 7 bases and J by 0 bases, 7 bases remained unmatched. CDR1 and CDR2 from the germline V gene are SGHNT and YYREEE (reference sequence). The CDR3 has 15 amino acids. CDR3: CASATGGLANYGYTF. CDR3 nucleotides: TGTGCCAGCGCGACAGGGGGTTTGGCTAACTATGGCTACACCTTC.

The chain has TRBV9 and TRBJ1-1; D remains ambiguous. The CDR3 sequence is 16 residues long. The V and J ends lost 0 bases and 5 bases respectively, with 17 bases between them. CDR1 is SGDLS and CDR2 is YYNGEE in the germline V gene. The CDR3 nucleotides are TGTGCCAGCAGCGTAGCACAAGGTATTGGGGAAACTGAAGCTTTCTTT. Its translation is CASSVAQGIGETEAFF.

This clonotype was found a few times. This chain joins TRBV18 and TRBJ1-1; the D gene is possibly TRBD1 (5 bases). Deletions cut 3 bases from V and 5 bases from J, with 13 bases between. This CDR3 comprises 14 residues. Germline V gives CDR1 KGHSH, CDR2 LQKENI. CDR3 sequence: CASSPLGGETEAFF. DNA of the CDR3: TGTGCCAGCTCACCGCTTGGAGGGGAGACTGAAGCTTTCTTT.

This clonotype was seen a few times. The rearrangement uses TRBV20-1 and TRBJ1-4, with 7 bases fitting TRBD1. J lost 8 bases, V lost 3 bases, and 9 bases had no gene match. Germline V gene data show CDR1 as DFQATT and CDR2 as SNEGSKA (reference sequence). The CDR3 length is 14 residues. The CDR3 protein is CSASRGREPEKLFF. The DNA of the CDR3 is TGCAGTGCTAGTAGGGGGCGCGAGCCCGAAAAACTGTTTTTT.

In DNA, the CDR3 is TGTGCCAGCAGTTTAGGAGCCAGGGAGCAGCCCCAGCATTTT. It encodes CASSLGAREQPQHF. J is TRBJ1-5 and V is TRBV12-3 or TRBV12-4, with a tentative D call TRBD1 (5 bases). This CDR3 has 14 amino acids. The germline V and J ends were trimmed by 1 base and 7 bases, with 11 bases remaining between them.

The chain is built from TRBV20-1 and TRBJ2-1; 8 nucleotides agree with TRBD1. J was trimmed by 5 bases and V by 0 bases; bases with no gene match: 6. The CDR3 runs to 15 residues. CDR1 is DFQATT and CDR2 is SNEGSKA in the germline V gene (reference sequence). CDR3 DNA: TGCAGTGCTAGAGATCGGGGACAGGCCAACAATGAGCAGTTCTTC. This gives the protein CSARDRGQANNEQFF.

The J gene is TRBJ1-6, the V gene TRBV30, with 7 bases that match TRBD1. The CDR3 extends over 18 amino acids. Germline V gives CDR1 GTSNPN, CDR2 SVGIG (reference sequence). V lost 2 bases, J lost 0 bases, and 10 bases stayed unmatched. CDR3 sequence: CAWSPGTALGSYNSPLHF. CDR3 DNA sequence: TGTGCCTGGAGTCCCGGGACAGCTCTTGGCTCCTATAATTCACCCCTCCACTTT.

With regard to this clonotype: A much larger clone lies a single base off, so this may be a read error. CDR3 residues: CASSFAGTPSPIHF. The CDR3 nucleotides read TGTGCCAGCAGTTTCGCCGGGACCCCGTCACCCATCCACTTT. The chain joins TRBV6-2 or TRBV6-3 to TRBJ1-6; the D gene is possibly TRBD1 (5 bases). The CDR3 runs 14 residues. Per germline, CDR1 MNHEY and CDR2 SVGEGT.

The gene calls are TRBV27 and TRBJ1-4, with D tentatively TRBD1 (5 bases). CDR1 MNHEY and CDR2 SMNVEV come from the germline V gene (reference sequence). V was pared by 2 bases and J by 4 bases, with 11 bases between. This CDR3 comprises 15 residues. Here the CDR3 DNA reads TGTGCCAGCAGTTTAGTTGGGGGACTTAATGAAAAACTGTTTTTT. It translates to CASSLVGGLNEKLFF. The complete variable domain, with remaining parts taken from reference TRBV27 and TRBJ1-4, reads EAQVTQNPRYLITVTGKKLTVTCSQNMNHEYMSWYRQDPGLGLRQIYYSMNVEVTDKGDVPEGYKVSRKEKRNFPLILESPSPNQTSLYFCASSLVGGLNEKLFFGSGTQLSVL.

The CDR3 nucleotides are TGTGCCAGCTCACCTATAGGGGGCATCACCCACACAGATACGCAGTATTTT. Residues: CASSPIGGITHTDTQYF. This rearrangement joins TRBV18 to TRBJ2-3; 7 nucleotides match TRBD1. Germline CDR1 and CDR2: KGHSH and LQKENI. There are 17 residues in the CDR3. The V gene end was trimmed by 3 bases and the J gene end by 2 bases; junction bases not matched to a gene: 11.

The gene calls are TRBV29-1 and TRBJ2-3; D perhaps matches TRBD2 (5 bases). Trimming pared 3 bases from V and 6 bases from J, leaving 19 bases between. The CDR3 totals 15 residues. Germline-derived CDR1 and CDR2 are SQVTM and ANQGSEA. The CDR3 here is CSVDRGDGRGDTQYF. CDR3 in DNA: TGCAGCGTTGATCGTGGCGACGGCAGAGGGGATACGCAGTATTTT.

The V and J genes are TRBV6-5 and TRBJ2-3; no firm D call. The CDR3 loop spans 12 amino acids. V dropped 7 bases and J dropped 3 bases, with 8 bases sitting between them. Germline CDR1 reads MNHEY; CDR2 reads SVGAGI. CDR3 DNA: TGTGCCAGCAACAACCCGACAGATACGCAGTATTTT. Its protein is CASNNPTDTQYF.